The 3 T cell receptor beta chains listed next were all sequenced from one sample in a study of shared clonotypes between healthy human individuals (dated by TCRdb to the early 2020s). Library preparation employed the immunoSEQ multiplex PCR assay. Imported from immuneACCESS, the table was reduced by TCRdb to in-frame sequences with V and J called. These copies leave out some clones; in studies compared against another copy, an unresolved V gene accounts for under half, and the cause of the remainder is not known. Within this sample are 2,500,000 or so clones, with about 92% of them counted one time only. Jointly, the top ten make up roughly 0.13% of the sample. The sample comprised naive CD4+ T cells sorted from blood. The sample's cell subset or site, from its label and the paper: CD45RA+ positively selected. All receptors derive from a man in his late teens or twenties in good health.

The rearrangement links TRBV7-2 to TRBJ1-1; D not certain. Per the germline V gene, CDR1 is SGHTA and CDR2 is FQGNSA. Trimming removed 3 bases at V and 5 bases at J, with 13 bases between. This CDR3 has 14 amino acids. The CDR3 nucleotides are TGTGCCAGCAGCTTTATTGTGCGTGGAACTGAAGCTTTCTTT. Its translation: CASSFIVRGTEAFF.

The CDR3 sequence: CASGPGQGNYGYTF. The CDR3 DNA follows: TGTGCCAGTGGGCCGGGACAGGGGAACTATGGCTACACCTTC. The chain carries TRBV19 and TRBJ1-2; TRBD1 matches at 10 bases. Losses at the gene ends were 8 bases for V and 2 bases for J; bases not matched to a gene: 5. Germline CDR1 reads LNHDA; CDR2 reads SQIVND (reference sequence). The CDR3 consists of 14 residues.

The CDR3 is CASSLEQGAPNEKLFF. In DNA, the CDR3 is TGCGCCAGCAGCTTGGAACAGGGGGCACCTAATGAAAAACTGTTTTTT. V usage is TRBV5-1 and J usage is TRBJ1-4; 9 bases are a match to TRBD1. V lost 0 bases, J lost 3 bases, and 3 bases stayed unmatched. The germline CDR1 and CDR2 sequences are SGHRS and YFSETQ. The CDR3 contains 16 residues. The full variable domain, in which reference TRBV5-1 and TRBJ1-4 provide the parts outside the CDR3, is KAGVTQTPRYLIKTRGQQVTLSCSPISGHRSVSWYQQTPGQGLQFLFEYFSETQRNKGNFPGRFSGRQFSNSRSEMNVSTLELGDSALYLCASSLEQGAPNEKLFFGSGTQLSVL.